Listed here is a single T cell receptor (beta chain). Its antigen target is currently unknown. No clone much larger than this one lies a single base away; base qualities are absent. The sample originates from a study of CD8+ T cells in alopecia areata (dated by TCRdb to 2016 to 2018). A note on the overall study: Treated patients were enrolled in an open-label pilot trial of oral tofacitinib at 5 to 10 mg twice daily for moderate-to-severe alopecia areata. Tofacitinib was administered for 6 to 18 months, and 6 months of follow-up off drug were then conducted to assess delayed response and recurrence. In both human patients and the C3H/HeJ mouse model, the study applied high-throughput TCRbeta sequencing to look at T cell clonal expansion in alopecia areata. Human TCRbeta sequencing covered scalp tissue and sorted CD4+ and CD8+ peripheral blood T cells from patchy and totalis/universalis alopecia areata patients and healthy controls. Tofacitinib-treated patients had biopsies at baseline and at 4 and 24 weeks of treatment, with a later scalp biopsy in several patients. Scalp clonality was compared across normal scalp (n=4), patchy alopecia areata scalp (n=8), and alopecia totalis/universalis scalp (n=8). RNA was obtained with the PAXgene miRNA kit for fixed scalp, the miRNeasy kit for PBMCs, and the RNeasy kit for mouse skin. Amplification of TCRbeta CDR3 regions was done by immunoSEQ multiplex PCR using 35 Vbeta forward primers and 13 Jbeta reverse primers.

Study-wide findings and limitations: Shared TCR sequences between patients were less evident than in mice, which may be partly attributable to HLA diversity in the patient population. Resident alphabeta T cells in normal human skin are also sequenced, complicating scalp TCR repertoire analysis, unlike mouse skin dominated by gammadelta T cells. Lesional scalp, especially in alopecia totalis/universalis, showed higher clonality and more expanded CD8+ clones than normal scalp, suggesting antigenic drive.

The library was produced with the immunoSEQ multiplex PCR assay. To provide template for TCR sequencing, every sample had RNA extracted and reverse transcribed into cDNA. First-strand cDNA was synthesized using SuperScript III with a 2:1 mix of oligo-dT and random hexamers. A synthetic immune receptor repertoire was used to gauge amplification bias, and whatever bias remained was removed computationally. The original methods were these. Raw reads were preprocessed for error removal, and CDR3 was defined according to IMGT conventions as running from the conserved cysteine to phenylalanine. To get clonality, Shannon entropy was normalized by log2 of the number of productive unique TCRs and the result was subtracted from 1. CD4 or CD8 identity of scalp clones was inferred by cross-referencing scalp TCRbeta sequences with sorted blood CD4 and CD8 repertoires. TCRdb re-hosts the immuneACCESS table, in-frame sequences only. Its copies lack some clones; in the studies checked, an unresolved V gene accounts for under half of them, and the cause for the rest is not known. The V and J calls and the clone size are those of that table, but D and trimming were determined from the DNA. This sample holds 45,000 to 60,000 clones; around 96% were observed only once. The top ten constitute roughly 25% of the sample.

For CDR1 and CDR2, the germline V gene lists SQVTM and ANQGSEA. Including cysteine and phenylalanine, the CDR3 has 14 amino acids. Kept here is only the CDR3 DNA, which spans 42 bases and is read in frame from base 1. V is trimmed back by 6 bases and J by 2 bases, and the junction contains 10 bases that no gene match accounts for. The sample's time point label, decoded: baseline before oral tofacitinib. From alopecia areata patients, peripheral blood was collected along with lesional scalp punch biopsies. PBMCs were isolated by density centrifugation and stained for CD3, CD4 and CD8, after which CD4+ and CD8+ T cells were sorted on a FACSAria.

This TCR was sampled from a human donor with alopecia areata. Recombination connected TRBV29-1 to TRBJ2-7; 7 bases in the middle match TRBD1. This sample comprised CD8+ T cells sorted from blood, obtained at week 0. The nucleotide sequence is given as TGCAGCGTCCTCCGGGACAGTGGAACCTACGAGCAGTACTTC. Its protein product is CSVLRDSGTYEQYF.